This T cell receptor (beta chain) was captured in a study of PD-1 blockade in classical Hodgkin lymphoma. Background on the study: Patients got intravenous nivolumab 3 mg/kg every 2 weeks.

This clone occurred a few times. The antigen is undetermined. Time point indicated: cycle 4 day 1 (C4D1), after 6 weeks of nivolumab. Each patient relapsed following autologous stem cell transplantation, and prior brentuximab vedotin exposure differed. The CDR3 has 16 residues. Looked up from germline, CDR1 is SGHDT and CDR2 is YYEEEE. Trimming took off 0 bases at V and 2 bases at J, with 15 bases between the two ends. Overall study findings and caveats: Newly diagnosed patients were reported to exhibit reduced baseline TCR diversity relative to healthy donors. Undefined causes, possibly disease activity or prior therapy, underlie the repertoire differences. The study found complete responders had baseline diversity similar to newly diagnosed patients.

Produced via immunoSEQ multiplex PCR; TCRdb's table is partial and in-frame only. The data contain approximately 44,000 clones, approximately 70% of them seen just once; the ten biggest clones take up approximately 2.4%. The sequenced sample was peripheral blood mononuclear cells (PBMCs), obtained before the fourth cycle of nivolumab. The sequence derives from a human donor with classical Hodgkin lymphoma. V usage is TRBV5-6 and J usage is TRBJ2-7, with D perhaps assigned TRBD1 or TRBD2 (5 bases each). Written as DNA, the CDR3 is TGTGCCAGCAGCTTGGCCGAGGGGTTGTTCACCTACGAGCAGTACTTC. This codes for CASSLAEGLFTYEQYF.